This passage covers 14 T cell receptor beta chains from one sample sequenced in a study of HIV-infected patients and healthy controls. Around 0.5 ug RNA was reverse transcribed with alpha and beta constant-region primers. Each of the alpha and beta chains got its own library through chain-specific third strand synthesis with indices. TCRdb called the 5' RACE reads again in MiXCR, with one record for every CDR3 protein. The table lists about 4,400 distinct CDR3 sequences, less than 9% of them singletons, with around 28% in the top ten. The repertoire came from unfractionated whole blood and reflected all unsorted peripheral T cells. The sample here was blood, taken before antiretroviral therapy. These receptors were collected from an adult with HIV infection.

The sample holds many counts of this clonotype. This chain connects TRBV20-1 to TRBJ1-5; D is possibly TRBD1 (5 bases). The ends were cut back, 3 bases at V and 2 bases at J, with 14 bases in the middle. CDR1 and CDR2 from the germline V gene are DFQATT and SNEGSKA (reference sequence). The CDR3 is 15 residues long. The CDR3 sequence: CSASWGRGGNQPQHF. The CDR3 DNA reads TGCAGTGCTAGTTGGGGGAGAGGGGGCAATCAGCCCCAGCATTTT.

This clonotype was seen more than once but under ten times. The chain is built from TRBV12-3 or TRBV12-4 and TRBJ2-4, with D possibly TRBD1 on 6 matching bases. This CDR3 contains 13 residues. Trimming took off 6 bases at V and 6 bases at J, with 12 bases between the two ends. The CDR3: CASSPKTGNIQYF. DNA for the CDR3: TGTGCCAGCAGCCCCAAGACAGGAAACATTCAGTACTTC.

The chain recombines TRBV19 with TRBJ2-1, with 9 positions matching TRBD2. Germline V CDR1 and CDR2: LNHDA, SQIVND (reference sequence). With 7 bases clipped from V and 10 bases from J, the junction kept 11 bases outside the gene matches. This CDR3 spans 14 amino acids. The CDR3, as DNA: TGTGCCAGTACCCAGCGGGAGGCCCGTTCCGAGCAGTTCTTC. This sequence encodes CASTQREARSEQFF.

In its sample, this clonotype was seen many times. The chain couples TRBV27 to TRBJ1-5; D is ambiguous. From germline, CDR1 is MNHEY and CDR2 SMNVEV (reference sequence). This CDR3 has 14 residues. V was pared by 6 bases and J by 7 bases, with 16 bases between. The CDR3 region has the DNA TGTGCCAGCAGCCTAACCCATTTGGGGCAGCCCCAGCATTTT. This encodes CASSLTHLGQPQHF.

The chain carries TRBV6-6 and TRBJ1-4, with 11 bases aligning to TRBD1. This CDR3 has 17 amino acids. J gave up 3 bases and V 6 bases, and 9 bases lay outside the gene matches. In germline, CDR1 is MNHNY, CDR2 SVGAGI (reference sequence). This CDR3 is CASRSGQGAAANEKLFF. For the CDR3, the DNA is TGTGCCAGCAGAAGTGGACAGGGGGCAGCGGCTAATGAAAAACTGTTTTTT.

This clonotype is judged medium-sized. This chain links TRBV20-1 with TRBJ1-4; 7 bases are shared with TRBD1. Unmatched junction bases numbered 6, after V lost 0 bases and J lost 8 bases. Germline V gene sequence: CDR1 DFQATT, CDR2 SNEGSKA (reference sequence). The CDR3 sequence is 14 residues long. The CDR3 region has the DNA TGCAGTGCTAGAGACGGACAGGCGGGGGAAAAACTGTTTTTT. It translates to CSARDGQAGEKLFF.

By frequency in the sample, this clonotype is medium-sized. The chain recombines TRBV27 with TRBJ2-5; tentatively, D is TRBD2 (5 bases). The V and J ends lost 4 bases and 2 bases respectively, with 11 bases between them. In germline, CDR1 is MNHEY, CDR2 SMNVEV (reference sequence). This CDR3 region has 14 residues. In nucleotides, the CDR3 is TGTGCCAGCAGTTCCCGTCGGGGTCAAGAGACCCAGTACTTC. Translation: CASSSRRGQETQYF.

By sample fraction, this clonotype is large. This chain joins TRBV7-9 and TRBJ2-1, with D maybe TRBD2 (5 bases). V dropped 4 bases and J dropped 7 bases, with 14 bases sitting between them. CDR3 length: 14 amino acids. Looked up from germline, CDR1 is SEHNR and CDR2 is FQNEAQ (reference sequence). The CDR3 DNA reads TGTGCCAGCAGCTCAGCTTCCGGAGGAAATGAGCAGTTCTTC. It specifies CASSSASGGNEQFF.

This clonotype is labeled medium-sized. This chain connects TRBV28 to TRBJ1-6, with 10 bases aligning to TRBD1. The CDR3 has 15 amino acids. With V trimmed by 5 bases and J by 7 bases, 5 bases remained unmatched. Germline V gene lookup returns CDR1 MDHEN and CDR2 SYDVKM. The CDR3 DNA reads as TGTGCCAGCAGTCCCGGGACAGGGGTCAATTCACCCCTCCACTTT. Its translation is CASSPGTGVNSPLHF.

By frequency in the sample, this clonotype is medium-sized. The chain links TRBV12-3 or TRBV12-4 to TRBJ2-3; D is possibly TRBD1 or TRBD2 (5 bases each). The CDR3 has 15 amino acids. V gave up 5 bases and J gave up 6 bases, with 18 bases separating them. The CDR3 sequence is CASSEVGSGSDTQYF. The CDR3, as DNA: TGTGCCAGCAGTGAAGTCGGGTCAGGGAGTGATACGCAGTATTTT.

This clonotype ranks as medium-sized. V is TRBV15 and J is TRBJ2-1; TRBD2 might be the D (5 bases). The V end lost 0 bases, the J end lost 8 bases, and 14 bases lay between the germline ends. Germline V gene lookup returns CDR1 LNHNV and CDR2 YYDKDF (reference sequence). This CDR3 spans 15 amino acids. The CDR3 DNA reads as TGTGCCACCAGCAGAGATTCAGCGGCTACCCATGAGCAGTTCTTC. This sequence encodes CATSRDSAATHEQFF.

This clonotype occurred many times. V usage is TRBV7-3 and J usage is TRBJ2-5; D remains ambiguous. The CDR3 loop spans 15 amino acids. V dropped 2 bases and J dropped 5 bases, with 15 bases sitting between them. Germline-derived CDR1 and CDR2 are SGHTA and FQGTGA. For the CDR3, the DNA is TGTGCCAGCAGCTTACACGGTTCTCTGCTGGAGACCCAGTACTTC. This encodes CASSLHGSLLETQYF.

This clonotype was picked up many times. This sequence joins TRBV5-1 and TRBJ2-5; D is possibly TRBD2 (5 bases). The ends were cut back, 5 bases at V and 5 bases at J, with 16 bases in the middle. The CDR3 is made up of 14 amino acids. CDR1 and CDR2 from the germline V gene are SGHRS and YFSETQ. The CDR3 nucleotides are TGCGCCAGCAGGTCCTCATCCGGGGTTGAGACCCAGTACTTC. Amino acid sequence: CASRSSSGVETQYF.

V gene TRBV6-4 combines with J gene TRBJ1-6; D not certain. V was cut by 4 bases and J by 7 bases, with 11 bases left in between. In germline, CDR1 is MRHNA, CDR2 SNTAGT. The CDR3 contains 14 residues. CDR3 sequence reads: CASSVGTANSPLHF. CDR3 coding DNA: TGTGCCAGCAGTGTAGGAACAGCGAATTCACCCCTCCACTTT.